Each of the 20 T cell receptor beta chains below was sequenced from the same sample in a study of blood T cell repertoires in COVID-19. Clones were sequenced by immunoSEQ multiplex PCR, and TCRdb holds only the in-frame ones, with some missing. The top ten clones hold approximately 8.7% of a sample with more than 100,000 clones, 80% to 85% of them seen once. The source material was peripheral blood. These receptors all stem from a woman in her sixties with active or convalescent COVID-19.

The chain is built from TRBV28 and TRBJ2-1; TRBD2 matches 10 bases. CDR3 length: 15 residues. The V gene's germline CDR1 is MDHEN and CDR2 SYDVKM. The ends lost 2 bases at V and 6 bases at J; junction bases unmatched: 4. The CDR3 DNA sequence: TGTGCCAGCAGTTTAGGACTAGCGGATATCAATGAGCAGTTCTTC. Translated, it gives CASSLGLADINEQFF.

The chain joins TRBV7-2 to TRBJ2-3; 9 nucleotides match TRBD2. Germline CDR1 reads SGHTA; CDR2 reads FQGNSA. This CDR3 is built from 16 residues. Losses at the gene ends were 3 bases for V and 4 bases for J; bases not matched to a gene: 8. The DNA for the CDR3 is TGTGCCAGCAGCTTGAGTCGTAGCGGGAGCCCAGATACGCAGTATTTT. Translating it yields CASSLSRSGSPDTQYF.

This clone has a handful of counts. The gene calls are TRBV5-1 and TRBJ1-5; TRBD1 might be the D (6 bases). CDR1 SGHRS and CDR2 YFSETQ come from the germline V gene. Trimming stripped 0 bases from V and 0 bases from J, with 10 bases between. This CDR3 contains 16 residues. The CDR3 protein is CASSLVPGDSNQPQHF. CDR3 coding DNA: TGCGCCAGCAGCTTGGTGCCAGGGGATAGCAATCAGCCCCAGCATTTT.

The chain carries TRBV6-2 or TRBV6-3 and TRBJ1-2; TRBD1 aligns across 8 bases. The germline V gene has CDR1 MNHEY and CDR2 SVGEGT. CDR3 length equals 16 residues. V shed 2 bases, J shed 5 bases, and the junction held 10 bases outside the gene matches. The CDR3 region is CASSYLLRGQRYGYTF. CDR3 DNA sequence: TGTGCCAGCAGTTACCTCCTCAGGGGGCAACGGTATGGCTACACCTTC.

The chain employs TRBV7-3 and TRBJ2-2; D perhaps matches TRBD1 (6 bases). Germline CDR1 and CDR2: SGHTA and FQGTGA. Trimming pared 5 bases from V and 2 bases from J, leaving 15 bases between. The CDR3 has 16 amino acids. The CDR3 DNA reads as TGTGCCAGCAGCCCACAGGGACCGGGAAACACCGGGGAGCTGTTTTTT. It specifies CASSPQGPGNTGELFF. Looking up the rest from reference TRBV7-3 and TRBJ2-2 gives the full variable domain: GAGVSQTPSNKVTEKGKYVELRCDPISGHTALYWYRQSLGQGPEFLIYFQGTGAADDSGLPNDRFFAVRPEGSVSTLKIQRTERGDSAVYLCASSPQGPGNTGELFFGEGSRLTVL.

The chain couples TRBV29-1 to TRBJ2-2, with 10 bases matching TRBD1. V trimming: 7 bases; J trimming: 1 base; junction bases outside the gene matches: 0. This CDR3 has 13 amino acids. Per germline, CDR1 SQVTM and CDR2 ANQGSEA. As DNA, the CDR3 is TGCAGCGGGGACAGGGGGAACACCGGGGAGCTGTTTTTT. It codes for CSGDRGNTGELFF.

This clone was detected once. The chain couples TRBV11-2 to TRBJ2-1; D not resolved. Trimming left V 1 base short and J 2 bases short, with 6 bases between. The CDR3 is made up of 14 amino acids. Germline CDR1 and CDR2: SGHAT and FQNNGV. The CDR3, as DNA: TGTGCCAGCAGCTTAGGCAGCGCCTACAATGAGCAGTTCTTC. Amino acid sequence: CASSLGSAYNEQFF.

The V and J genes are TRBV19 and TRBJ1-5; D remains ambiguous. This CDR3 region has 16 residues. Per the germline V gene, CDR1 is LNHDA and CDR2 is SQIVND (reference sequence). V lost 1 base to trimming and J lost 1 base, with 11 bases between them. DNA for the CDR3: TGTGCCAGTAGTATAGGGGGAGTTTGGAGCAATCAGCCCCAGCATTTT. It encodes CASSIGGVWSNQPQHF. The full variable domain, in which reference TRBV19 and TRBJ1-5 provide the parts outside the CDR3, is DGGITQSPKYLFRKEGQNVTLSCEQNLNHDAMYWYRQDPGQGLRLIYYSQIVNDFQKGDIAEGYSVSREKKESFPLTVTSAQKNPTAFYLCASSIGGVWSNQPQHFGDGTRLSIL.

The CDR3 region is CASSELTGRDSPLHF. As DNA, the CDR3 is TGTGCCAGCAGCGAACTAACAGGGAGGGATTCACCCCTCCACTTT. This chain links TRBV28 with TRBJ1-6, with D maybe TRBD1 (6 bases). CDR1 is MDHEN, CDR2 SYDVKM, per germline. The V end was cut by 6 bases, the J end by 8 bases, with 17 bases between. CDR3 length: 15 amino acids. The entire variable domain, with the rest obtained from reference TRBV28 and TRBJ1-6, is as follows: DVKVTQSSRYLVKRTGEKVFLECVQDMDHENMFWYRQDPGLGLRLIYFSYDVKMKEKGDIPEGYSVSREKKERFSLILESASTNQTSMYLCASSELTGRDSPLHFGNGTRLTVT.

The V call is TRBV6-2 or TRBV6-3, the J call TRBJ2-7, with D perhaps TRBD1 (6 bases). V was pared by 4 bases and J by 2 bases, with 9 bases between. The CDR3 consists of 13 residues. Germline V gene data show CDR1 as MNHEY and CDR2 as SVGEGT. For the CDR3, the DNA is TGTGCCAGCAGTTGGGACACCGCCTACGAGCAGTACTTC. Its translation: CASSWDTAYEQYF.

The table lists this clone with many counts. The chain employs TRBV27 and TRBJ1-1, with TRBD1 identical over 7 bases. This CDR3 has 13 residues. J gave up 2 bases and V 8 bases, and 5 bases lay outside the gene matches. Germline V gives CDR1 MNHEY, CDR2 SMNVEV (reference sequence). CDR3 DNA: TGTGCCAGCGGTTGGGACAGAAACACTGAAGCTTTCTTT. This codes for CASGWDRNTEAFF.

V usage is TRBV7-3 and J usage is TRBJ2-7, with 12 bases that match TRBD2. This CDR3 is 16 amino acids long. The trim removed 1 base at V and 5 bases at J, leaving 6 bases unmatched. Germline V gene data show CDR1 as SGHTA and CDR2 as FQGTGA. This CDR3 reads CASSLRASGRADEQYF. As DNA, the CDR3 is TGTGCCAGCAGCTTAAGGGCTAGCGGGAGGGCCGACGAGCAGTACTTC.

This clone was counted once. This chain uses TRBV4-2 with TRBJ2-4, with 9 bases identical to TRBD1. There are 18 residues in the CDR3. Trimming cost V 2 bases and J 3 bases; bases outside gene matches: 11. Germline assignment: CDR1 LGHNA and CDR2 YNFKEQ. CDR3 residues: CASSQLTGTGLDKNIQYF. In nucleotides, the CDR3 is TGTGCCAGCAGCCAATTGACCGGGACAGGGTTAGACAAAAACATTCAGTACTTC.

This clone was counted between two and nine times. The chain employs TRBV7-3 and TRBJ2-3; 9 nucleotides match TRBD1. The CDR3 covers 15 residues. Germline-derived CDR1 and CDR2 are SGHTA and FQGTGA. With 4 bases clipped from V and 3 bases from J, the junction kept 5 bases outside the gene matches. CDR3 nucleotides: TGTGCCAGCAGCTCGGACAGGGGAAAGACAGATACGCAGTATTTT. Residues: CASSSDRGKTDTQYF.

This chain uses TRBV6-2 or TRBV6-3 with TRBJ2-1, with 11 bases aligning to TRBD2. The CDR3 extends over 16 amino acids. J gave up 8 bases and V 6 bases, and 12 bases lay outside the gene matches. CDR1 MNHEY and CDR2 SVGEGT come from the germline V gene. The CDR3 sequence: CASSPAPRLAGYEQFF. In DNA, the CDR3 is TGTGCCAGCAGCCCGGCCCCTCGACTAGCGGGATATGAGCAGTTCTTC.

This chain connects TRBV6-5 to TRBJ2-7; 8 positions agree with TRBD1. Germline V gene data show CDR1 as MNHEY and CDR2 as SVGAGI. V lost 8 bases, J lost 1 base, and 10 bases stayed unmatched. The CDR3 loop spans 15 amino acids. Here the CDR3 reads CASSGDRGFSYEQYV. CDR3 nucleotide sequence: TGTGCCAGCTCTGGAGACAGGGGATTTTCCTACGAGCAGTACGTC.

The V gene is TRBV7-2, the J gene TRBJ2-7; weak D call: TRBD2 (6 bases). The V gene lost 5 bases and the J gene lost 0 bases, with 17 bases spanning the gap. The CDR3 is made up of 16 amino acids. CDR1 is SGHTA and CDR2 is FQGNSA in the germline V gene. As DNA, the CDR3 is TGTGCCAGCAGCCGGTCGGCGGGAAAGACCTCCTACGAGCAGTACTTC. It specifies CASSRSAGKTSYEQYF. Supplemented by reference TRBV7-2 and TRBJ2-7, the full variable domain reads GAGVSQSPSNKVTEKGKDVELRCDPISGHTALYWYRQSLGQGLEFLIYFQGNSAPDKSGLPSDRFSAERTGGSVSTLTIQRTQQEDSAVYLCASSRSAGKTSYEQYFGPGTRLTVT.

The chain employs TRBV5-1 and TRBJ2-1, with 9 positions matching TRBD2. In germline, CDR1 is SGHRS, CDR2 YFSETQ. Unmatched junction bases numbered 13, after V lost 4 bases and J lost 8 bases. CDR3 size: 16 residues. The CDR3 DNA sequence: TGCGCCAGCAGCCGCGTAGGATTAGCGGGGGTGGATGAGCAGTTCTTC. It encodes CASSRVGLAGVDEQFF.

The genes are TRBV28 and TRBJ2-7, with D hard to call. The CDR3 runs 11 residues. The germline V gene has CDR1 MDHEN and CDR2 SYDVKM. Trimming took 6 bases from V and 3 from J, leaving 6 bases between them. This CDR3 is CASRTGYEQYF. The CDR3 nucleotides read TGTGCCAGCAGGACGGGCTACGAGCAGTACTTC.

This clone was recorded once. The rearrangement uses TRBV28 and TRBJ2-7, with 8 bases fitting TRBD1. With 5 bases clipped from V and 6 bases from J, the junction kept 6 bases outside the gene matches. The germline V gene has CDR1 MDHEN and CDR2 SYDVKM. This CDR3 contains 13 residues. The CDR3 protein is CASSTGQVLEQYF. The CDR3 nucleotides are TGTGCCAGCAGTACGGGACAGGTGCTCGAGCAGTACTTC.